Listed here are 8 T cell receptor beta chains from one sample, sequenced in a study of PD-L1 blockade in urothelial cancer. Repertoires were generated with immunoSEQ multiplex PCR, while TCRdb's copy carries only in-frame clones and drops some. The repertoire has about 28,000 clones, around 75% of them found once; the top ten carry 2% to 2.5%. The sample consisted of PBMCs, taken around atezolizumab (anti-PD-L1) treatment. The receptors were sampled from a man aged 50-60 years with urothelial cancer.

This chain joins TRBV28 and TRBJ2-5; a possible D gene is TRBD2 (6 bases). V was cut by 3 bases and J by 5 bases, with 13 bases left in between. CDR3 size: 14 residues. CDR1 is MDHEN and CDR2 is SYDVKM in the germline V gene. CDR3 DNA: TGTGCCAGCAGTTTCGGGGGTGGGTCGGAGACCCAGTACTTC. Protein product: CASSFGGGSETQYF.

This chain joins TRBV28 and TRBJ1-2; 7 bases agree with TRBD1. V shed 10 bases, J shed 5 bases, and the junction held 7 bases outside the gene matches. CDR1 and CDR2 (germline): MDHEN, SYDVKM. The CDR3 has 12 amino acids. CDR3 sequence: CAITGQRYGYTF. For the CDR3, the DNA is TGTGCCATCACGGGACAGCGTTATGGCTACACCTTC.

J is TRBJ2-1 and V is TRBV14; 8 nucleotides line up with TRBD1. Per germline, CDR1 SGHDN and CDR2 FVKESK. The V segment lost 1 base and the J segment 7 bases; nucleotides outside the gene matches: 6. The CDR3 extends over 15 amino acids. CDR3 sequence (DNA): TGTGCCAGCAGCCAAGCAGGGGGCAGTGGGAATGAGCAGTTCTTC. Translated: CASSQAGGSGNEQFF.

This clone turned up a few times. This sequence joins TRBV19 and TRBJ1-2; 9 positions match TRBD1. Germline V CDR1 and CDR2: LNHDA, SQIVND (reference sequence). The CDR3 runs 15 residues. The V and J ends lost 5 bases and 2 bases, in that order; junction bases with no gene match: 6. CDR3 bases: TGTGCCAGTAGTCTTGGACAGGGGTGGAACTATGGCTACACCTTC. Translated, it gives CASSLGQGWNYGYTF. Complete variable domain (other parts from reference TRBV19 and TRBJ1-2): DGGITQSPKYLFRKEGQNVTLSCEQNLNHDAMYWYRQDPGQGLRLIYYSQIVNDFQKGDIAEGYSVSREKKESFPLTVTSAQKNPTAFYLCASSLGQGWNYGYTFGSGTRLTVV.

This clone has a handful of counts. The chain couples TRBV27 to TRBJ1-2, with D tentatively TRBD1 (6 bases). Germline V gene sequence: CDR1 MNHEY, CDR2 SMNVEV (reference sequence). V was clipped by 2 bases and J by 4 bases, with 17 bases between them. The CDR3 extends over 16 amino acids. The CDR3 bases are TGTGCCAGCAGTTTAGCAGGGGCCCCAGGCGGCTATGGCTACACCTTC. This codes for CASSLAGAPGGYGYTF.

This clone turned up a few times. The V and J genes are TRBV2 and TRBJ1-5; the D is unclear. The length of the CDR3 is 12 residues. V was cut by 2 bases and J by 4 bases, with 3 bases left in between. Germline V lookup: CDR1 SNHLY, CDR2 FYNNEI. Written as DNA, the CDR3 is TGTGCCAGCAGTGAACCAAATCAGCCCCAGCATTTT. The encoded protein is CASSEPNQPQHF.

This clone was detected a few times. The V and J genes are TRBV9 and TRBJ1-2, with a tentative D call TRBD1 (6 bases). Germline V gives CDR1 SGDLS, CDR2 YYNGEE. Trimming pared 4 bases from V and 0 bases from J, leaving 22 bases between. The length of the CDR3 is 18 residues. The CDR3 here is CASSRGGGAPLTNYGYTF. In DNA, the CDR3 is TGTGCCAGCAGCAGGGGAGGGGGTGCCCCCCTCACTAACTATGGCTACACCTTC. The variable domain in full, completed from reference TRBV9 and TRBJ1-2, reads DSGVTQTPKHLITATGQRVTLRCSPRSGDLSVYWYQQSLDQGLQFLIQYYNGEERAKGNILERFSAQQFPDLHSELNLSSLELGDSALYFCASSRGGGAPLTNYGYTFGSGTRLTVV.

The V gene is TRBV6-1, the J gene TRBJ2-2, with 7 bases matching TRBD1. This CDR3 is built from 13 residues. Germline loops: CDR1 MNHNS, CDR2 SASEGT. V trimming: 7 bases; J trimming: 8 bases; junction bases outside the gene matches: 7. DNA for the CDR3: TGTGCCAGCATCCGACAGGGTTCGGGGGAGCTGTTTTTT. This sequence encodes CASIRQGSGELFF.